The clone carrying this TCR beta chain was counted a few times. Its antigen remains unidentified. Looked up from germline, CDR1 is MGHRA and CDR2 is YSYEKL. V lost 4 bases and J lost 4, with 16 bases in between. This CDR3 has 15 residues. This sample is part of a study of T cell repertoires in cytomegalovirus infection. Study-level background: Both a matching HLA type and CMV infection were indicated by public TCR beta signatures.

TCRdb processed the reads anew with MiXCR; each CDR3 protein has one entry. Of around 740,000 distinct CDR3 sequences detected, 35% to 40% appear once; the ten largest clones hold 2.5% to 3%. Whole-study findings and limits: HLA-C-restricted CMV clonotypes gave the most frequent clonotype in two of eight donors.

Specimen: PBMCs. The rearrangement uses TRBV4-1 and TRBJ1-1; possibly TRBD1 for D (5 bases). The source of this sequence is a human donor in good health (CMV status not recorded). Some clones in this sample may be carry-over from other donors' samples. The CDR3 sequence: CASSPFSSGGTEAFF. The CDR3 DNA reads TGCGCCAGCAGCCCCTTCTCCAGCGGGGGCACTGAAGCTTTCTTT.